The 24 T cell receptor beta chains reported below all come from one sample, sequenced in a study of blood T cell repertoires in COVID-19. Sequencing used immunoSEQ multiplex PCR; TCRdb keeps in-frame clones, though not all of them. The sample contains 75,000 or so clones, approximately 91% of which appear only once. The sample comprised peripheral blood. The receptor set was obtained from a man between 50 and 59 years old with acute or convalescent COVID-19.

The chain is built from TRBV7-2 and TRBJ1-5; D remains unclear. Germline V gene data show CDR1 as SGHTA and CDR2 as FQGNSA. Trimming pared 5 bases from V and 7 bases from J, leaving 15 bases between. This CDR3 region has 14 residues. This CDR3 reads CASSLGYAGQPQHF. CDR3 nucleotides: TGTGCCAGCAGCCTCGGATACGCAGGCCAGCCCCAGCATTTT.

In DNA form, the CDR3 reads TGTGCCAGCAGTTCTTTGGACAGGGCTTCCTACAATGAGCAGTTCTTC. Its protein product is CASSSLDRASYNEQFF. The V gene is TRBV27, the J gene TRBJ2-1; 8 bases map to TRBD1. J gave up 1 base and V 4 bases, and 6 bases lay outside the gene matches. CDR3 length: 16 residues. CDR1 and CDR2 from the germline V gene are MNHEY and SMNVEV (reference sequence).

The V call is TRBV27, the J call TRBJ2-3, with 8 bases aligning to TRBD2. The CDR3 loop spans 15 amino acids. Germline V gene data show CDR1 as MNHEY and CDR2 as SMNVEV (reference sequence). The trim removed 7 bases at V and 0 bases at J, leaving 6 bases unmatched. The DNA of the CDR3 is TGTGCCAGCATCCCACTAGCGGCTAGCACAGATACGCAGTATTTT. It specifies CASIPLAASTDTQYF.

DNA for the CDR3: TGTGCCAGCAGTTACGATACCGCCGGCTCTGAGGGGGTCCGGACCATATATTTT. Encoded protein: CASSYDTAGSEGVRTIYF. V is TRBV6-2 or TRBV6-3 and J is TRBJ1-3, with D tentatively TRBD1 (6 bases). Trimming removed 2 bases from V and 10 bases from J, with 27 bases in between. Germline CDR1 and CDR2: MNHEY and SVGEGT. This CDR3 region has 18 residues.

The chain uses TRBV3-1 (or the pseudogene TRBV3-2) and TRBJ1-4, with D possibly being TRBD1 (5 bases). Germline V gene lookup returns CDR1 LGHDT and CDR2 YNNKEL (reference sequence). This CDR3 has 19 amino acids. Trimming shortened V by 2 bases and J by 2 bases, and 21 bases separated the two germline ends. DNA for the CDR3: TGTGCCAGCAGCCAACAACCAGGGCGGGGGTTAGGGACTAATGAAAAACTGTTTTTT. Its translation is CASSQQPGRGLGTNEKLFF.

The rearrangement links TRBV13 to TRBJ2-3; D is unclear. The CDR3 loop spans 15 amino acids. Germline CDR1 PRHDT, CDR2 FYEKMQ (reference sequence). V lost 8 bases and J 2 bases, leaving 17 bases between the germline ends. Written as DNA, the CDR3 is TGTGCCAGCGTCCCCCAAAGCGCTGCCACAGATACGCAGTATTTT. It translates to CASVPQSAATDTQYF.

This chain links TRBV19 with TRBJ1-5; 10 bases line up with TRBD1. Germline V gives CDR1 LNHDA, CDR2 SQIVND (reference sequence). V was clipped by 7 bases and J by 11 bases; unmatched bases: 8. The CDR3 extends over 13 amino acids. CDR3 nucleotide sequence: TGTGCCAGTACCGGGACAGGGGTACTAACCCAGCATTTT. As protein: CASTGTGVLTQHF.

This chain connects TRBV4-1 to TRBJ2-6; D is ambiguous. Germline V CDR1 and CDR2: MGHRA, YSYEKL. The CDR3 is made up of 15 amino acids. Trimming removed 0 bases at V and 4 bases at J, with 7 bases between. The CDR3 reads CASSQESVGANVLTF. The DNA for the CDR3 is TGCGCCAGCAGCCAAGAGAGCGTCGGGGCCAACGTCCTGACTTTC.

The V gene is TRBV2, the J gene TRBJ2-7; D gene uncertain. The germline gives CDR1 SNHLY, CDR2 FYNNEI. The CDR3 covers 12 residues. The ends were cut back, 3 bases at V and 3 bases at J, with 6 bases in the middle. The CDR3 DNA reads TGTGCCAGCAGTGAGGCTCTCTACGAGCAGTACTTC. Translating gives CASSEALYEQYF.

V gene TRBV3-1 (or the pseudogene TRBV3-2) combines with J gene TRBJ2-1; 8 positions match TRBD2. Trimming cost V 0 bases and J 8 bases; bases outside gene matches: 9. The germline V gene encodes CDR1 LGHDT and CDR2 YNNKEL (reference sequence). This CDR3 is 16 amino acids long. The CDR3 sequence is CASSQDFRRGGYEQFF. The CDR3 nucleotides are TGTGCCAGCAGCCAAGACTTCCGTCGGGGGGGCTATGAGCAGTTCTTC.

The genes are TRBV24-1 and TRBJ1-1, with 10 bases lining up with TRBD1. The CDR3 sequence is 15 residues long. Germline assignment: CDR1 KGHDR and CDR2 SFDVKD. Trimming at V came to 8 bases and at J to 3 bases, leaving 8 bases not matched to a gene. Here the CDR3 reads CATTLGQGLDTEAFF. DNA for the CDR3: TGTGCCACCACCCTGGGACAGGGGTTGGACACTGAAGCTTTCTTT.

The chain links TRBV10-3 to TRBJ2-7; possible D gene TRBD1, 6 bases. This CDR3 has 12 amino acids. The V and J ends lost 0 bases and 6 bases respectively, with 6 bases between them. In germline, CDR1 is ENHRY, CDR2 SYGVKD. The CDR3 DNA is TGTGCCATCAGTGAGTCGACAGGCGAGCAGTACTTC. It specifies CAISESTGEQYF.

The rearrangement uses TRBV5-6 and TRBJ1-5, with TRBD1 identical over 8 bases. V shed 4 bases and J 6 bases; nucleotides not matched to a gene: 9. The CDR3 contains 15 residues. Germline CDR1 SGHDT, CDR2 YYEEEE. Here the CDR3 DNA reads TGTGCCAGCAGCCAAGACAGGGGTCGGGTTCAGCCCCAGCATTTT. As protein: CASSQDRGRVQPQHF.

The chain joins TRBV19 to TRBJ1-5, with 10 bases aligning to TRBD1. The CDR3 contains 16 residues. CDR1 LNHDA and CDR2 SQIVND come from the germline V gene (reference sequence). The V segment lost 6 bases and the J segment 5 bases; nucleotides outside the gene matches: 10. CDR3 DNA sequence: TGTGCCAGTAGCGCGGAAAAGGGACAGGGGTATCAGCCCCAGCATTTT. Translation: CASSAEKGQGYQPQHF.

The rearrangement uses TRBV15 and TRBJ2-7, with D tentatively TRBD1 (6 bases). The CDR3 runs 13 residues. Germline values: CDR1 LNHNV, CDR2 YYDKDF (reference sequence). Trimming removed 3 bases from V and 3 bases from J, with 9 bases in between. DNA for the CDR3: TGTGCCACCAGCAGGGACAGAAACTACGAGCAGTACTTC. This gives the protein CATSRDRNYEQYF.

This clone was observed a single time. The chain couples TRBV3-1 (or the pseudogene TRBV3-2) to TRBJ2-1; D might be TRBD1 (5 bases). The CDR3 totals 13 residues. The V gene lost 2 bases and the J gene lost 7 bases, with 9 bases spanning the gap. Germline lookup yields CDR1 LGHDT and CDR2 YNNKEL (reference sequence). DNA of the CDR3: TGTGCCAGCAGCCAAAACAAGGGGAATGAGCAGTTCTTC. Amino acid sequence: CASSQNKGNEQFF.

This clone was recorded only once. V usage is TRBV19 and J usage is TRBJ1-4, with unresolved D. Trimming pared 6 bases from V and 0 bases from J, leaving 11 bases between. Germline CDR1 reads LNHDA; CDR2 reads SQIVND (reference sequence). This CDR3 has 15 amino acids. Written as DNA, the CDR3 is TGTGCCAGTAGCCTTTCCTCTGCAACTAATGAAAAACTGTTTTTT. This codes for CASSLSSATNEKLFF.

The chain uses TRBV4-1 and TRBJ1-4; 7 bases line up with TRBD1. V shed 4 bases and J 4 bases; nucleotides not matched to a gene: 6. The CDR3 is 15 amino acids. The V gene's germline CDR1 is MGHRA and CDR2 YSYEKL. Here the CDR3 DNA reads TGCGCCAGCAGCCCCGCACAGGGGTTTAATGAAAAACTGTTTTTT. Translated: CASSPAQGFNEKLFF.

The chain combines TRBV19 with TRBJ2-1; 15 bases line up with TRBD2. CDR1 and CDR2 from the germline V gene are LNHDA and SQIVND (reference sequence). Trimming cost V 7 bases and J 3 bases; bases outside gene matches: 10. The length of the CDR3 is 18 residues. CDR3 loop: CASKRTSGGALSYNEQFF. For the CDR3, the DNA is TGTGCCAGTAAAAGGACTAGCGGGGGGGCGCTTAGCTACAATGAGCAGTTCTTC.

The rearrangement links TRBV4-1 to TRBJ2-5, with 9 bases aligning to TRBD2. Trimming at V came to 4 bases and at J to 0 bases, leaving 6 bases not matched to a gene. Germline V lookup: CDR1 MGHRA, CDR2 YSYEKL. The length of the CDR3 is 16 residues. CDR3 region: CASSRGASGDQETQYF. Here the CDR3 DNA reads TGCGCCAGCAGCCGTGGGGCTAGCGGGGACCAAGAGACCCAGTACTTC.

J is TRBJ2-1 and V is TRBV6-6; D is undetermined. CDR1 and CDR2 (germline): MNHNY, SVGAGI (reference sequence). V lost 6 bases and J 4 bases, leaving 7 bases between the germline ends. CDR3 length: 12 residues. The CDR3 spells CASSPSYNEQFF. The CDR3 coding sequence is TGTGCCAGCAGCCCCAGTTACAATGAGCAGTTCTTC.

This clone has a single count. V usage is TRBV5-1 and J usage is TRBJ2-7; D gene unclear. Trimming cost V 0 bases and J 7 bases, with 14 bases left between them. The germline CDR1 and CDR2 sequences are SGHRS and YFSETQ. This CDR3 spans 14 amino acids. The CDR3 protein is CASSLESTAREQYF. CDR3 bases: TGCGCCAGCAGCTTGGAGAGTACAGCCCGTGAGCAGTACTTC. Looking up the rest from reference TRBV5-1 and TRBJ2-7 gives the full variable domain: KAGVTQTPRYLIKTRGQQVTLSCSPISGHRSVSWYQQTPGQGLQFLFEYFSETQRNKGNFPGRFSGRQFSNSRSEMNVSTLELGDSALYLCASSLESTAREQYFGPGTRLTVT.

The chain combines TRBV11-3 with TRBJ1-5, with 8 positions matching TRBD1. CDR1 SGHNT and CDR2 YENEEA come from the germline V gene. The CDR3 has 20 amino acids. Trimming took 3 bases from V and 4 from J; bases not matched to a gene: 20. The CDR3 region has the DNA TGTGCCAGCAGCTTGGGGGGGAATACCAGGGGGCCCCTCTGGAATCAGCCCCAGCATTTT. It is translated as CASSLGGNTRGPLWNQPQHF.

The rearrangement links TRBV7-3 to TRBJ2-7; 12 bases align to TRBD1. This CDR3 is built from 15 residues. V trimming: 2 bases; J trimming: 5 bases; junction bases outside the gene matches: 4. Germline V gene data show CDR1 as SGHTA and CDR2 as FQGTGA. The CDR3 here is CASSLQGTGGDEQYF. The CDR3 bases are TGTGCCAGCAGCTTACAGGGGACAGGGGGCGACGAGCAGTACTTC.